Below, 19 T cell receptor beta chains from the same sample are listed, as sequenced in a study of human T cells and chemical hapten exposure (dated by TCRdb to the early 2020s). Total RNA was extracted from unfractionated whole blood that had been collected in Tempus Blood RNA tubes. During library preparation, unique molecular identifiers were attached to individual cDNA molecules so that TCRs could be counted quantitatively and reproducibly. TCRdb trimmed the raw reads at Q25, called clones with MiXCR and kept productive beta chains. CDR3 protein duplicates are merged, each entry listing the most common genes and DNA. The sample table lists 120,000 or so distinct CDR3 sequences, about 8.9% of them with a count of one. The ten most abundant clones make up over 1.1% of the sample. Sequences were obtained from whole blood. The source of these receptors is a human donor in good health. Some clones in this sample may be carry-over from other donors' samples. Donor details come from another sample of the same person, matched by shared clones.

This clonotype was observed at least ten times. The rearrangement uses TRBV7-2 and TRBJ2-7; the D is unclear. Looked up from germline, CDR1 is SGHTA and CDR2 is FQGNSA. The CDR3 runs to 13 residues. V gave up 5 bases and J gave up 6 bases, with 14 bases separating them. The CDR3 loop reads CASSRFGELEQYF. The CDR3 DNA is TGTGCCAGCAGCCGCTTCGGAGAGCTCGAGCAGTACTTC. The whole variable domain, remainder taken from reference TRBV7-2 and TRBJ2-7, is GAGVSQSPSNKVTEKGKDVELRCDPISGHTALYWYRQSLGQGLEFLIYFQGNSAPDKSGLPSDRFSAERTGGSVSTLTIQRTQQEDSAVYLCASSRFGELEQYFGPGTRLTVT.

There are many counts of this clonotype. The chain combines TRBV7-2 with TRBJ1-1; perhaps TRBD1 as D (6 bases). Germline V CDR1 and CDR2: SGHTA, FQGNSA. Deletions cut 5 bases from V and 0 bases from J, with 13 bases between. The CDR3 totals 15 residues. The CDR3 is CASSPTDRMNTEAFF. The CDR3 nucleotides read TGTGCCAGCAGCCCTACAGACAGGATGAACACTGAAGCTTTCTTT.

This sequence joins TRBV5-4 and TRBJ2-7, with D perhaps matching TRBD1 (6 bases). Germline V gene sequence: CDR1 SGHNT, CDR2 YYREEE (reference sequence). The V gene lost 4 bases and the J gene lost 5 bases, with 16 bases spanning the gap. The CDR3 has 14 amino acids. CDR3 in DNA: TGTGCCAGCAGCCCGCCGAACAGGGTCCACGAGCAGTACTTC. Encoded protein: CASSPPNRVHEQYF.

This clonotype was counted at least ten times. The chain's CDR3 is CASSPDGEAFF. The CDR3 nucleotides are TGTGCCAGCAGCCCAGACGGTGAAGCTTTCTTT. The chain has TRBV7-9 and TRBJ1-1, with D unclear. There are 11 residues in the CDR3. V gave up 5 bases and J gave up 7 bases, with 8 bases separating them. Looked up from germline, CDR1 is SEHNR and CDR2 is FQNEAQ (reference sequence).

In this sample, this clonotype turned up a few times. This chain connects TRBV14 to TRBJ2-1, with 7 nucleotides matching TRBD1. Germline V gene data show CDR1 as SGHDN and CDR2 as FVKESK. The CDR3 consists of 14 residues. With V trimmed by 3 bases and J by 6 bases, 5 bases remained unmatched. CDR3: CASSQGQWANEQFF. CDR3 nucleotide sequence: TGTGCCAGCAGCCAGGGACAGTGGGCCAATGAGCAGTTCTTC.

This clonotype was detected ten times or more. The rearrangement uses TRBV6-2 or TRBV6-3 and TRBJ1-1; D uncertain. Germline V CDR1 and CDR2: MNHEY, SVGEGT. The CDR3 consists of 14 residues. Between the trimmed V and J ends, which lost 7 bases and 1 base, there was a span of 13 bases. The CDR3 DNA sequence: TGTGCCAGCACTTATTTAAGGGCGAACACTGAAGCTTTCTTT. Protein: CASTYLRANTEAFF.

This clonotype was counted many times. The chain couples TRBV6-4 to TRBJ2-5; 13 positions match TRBD2. The CDR3 is 17 amino acids. Germline V gene lookup returns CDR1 MRHNA and CDR2 SNTAGT. The V and J ends lost 4 bases and 0 bases, in that order; junction bases with no gene match: 5. DNA for the CDR3: TGTGCCAGCAGTGCCTTCGGGACTAGCGGGGACCAAGAGACCCAGTACTTC. The encoded protein is CASSAFGTSGDQETQYF.

This clonotype was counted many times. The genes are TRBV25-1 and TRBJ1-5, with D maybe TRBD1 (6 bases). The CDR3 has 14 residues. Trimming took off 2 bases at V and 5 bases at J, with 10 bases between the two ends. Germline V gene lookup returns CDR1 MGHDK and CDR2 SYGVNS. The CDR3 region has the DNA TGTGCCAGCAGTGAAGAACAGGGCGATCAGCCCCAGCATTTT. Translating gives CASSEEQGDQPQHF.

The chain couples TRBV4-1 to TRBJ2-7, with TRBD1 matching over 10 bases. Germline V lookup: CDR1 MGHRA, CDR2 YSYEKL. V was pared by 3 bases and J by 3 bases, with 11 bases of the junction left unmatched. The CDR3 is 17 amino acids. CDR3 sequence reads: CASSHARQGAMVYEQYF. In nucleotides, the CDR3 is TGCGCCAGCAGCCATGCACGACAGGGGGCGATGGTCTACGAGCAGTACTTC.

In its sample, this clonotype was seen many times. V gene TRBV5-1 combines with J gene TRBJ1-2; TRBD1 agrees at 10 bases. Germline-derived CDR1 and CDR2 are SGHRS and YFSETQ. Trimming removed 1 base from V and 3 bases from J; junction bases left unmatched: 9. The CDR3 loop spans 17 amino acids. DNA for the CDR3: TGCGCCAGCAGCTTGCTCCGGGGACAGGGGCTGGACTATGGCTACACCTTC. This sequence encodes CASSLLRGQGLDYGYTF.

The chain recombines TRBV20-1 with TRBJ2-7, with a weak D call TRBD2 (7 bases). The ends were cut back, 1 base at V and 4 bases at J, with 17 bases in the middle. Germline V lookup: CDR1 DFQATT, CDR2 SNEGSKA (reference sequence). The CDR3 is 15 residues long. The CDR3 DNA sequence: TGCAGTGCTAGAGGGGAGGGGGGGCCGGAATACGAGCAGTACTTC. Encoded protein: CSARGEGGPEYEQYF.

This clonotype has ten or more counts. The V call is TRBV12-3 or TRBV12-4, the J call TRBJ2-7; D perhaps matches TRBD2 (6 bases). Trimming left V 4 bases short and J 0 bases short, with 10 bases between. The CDR3 is 14 residues long. Here the CDR3 reads CASSSPGSSYEQYF. The CDR3 DNA reads TGTGCCAGCAGTTCTCCCGGGAGCTCCTACGAGCAGTACTTC.

This clonotype was observed a few times. The rearrangement joins TRBV7-9 to TRBJ2-7; tentatively, D is TRBD1 (5 bases). The CDR3 runs to 13 residues. The V end was cut by 6 bases, the J end by 4 bases, with 13 bases between. CDR1 is SEHNR and CDR2 is FQNEAQ in the germline V gene (reference sequence). The CDR3 nucleotides are TGTGCCAGCAGTAGTAAGGGGCAGTACGAGCAGTACTTC. This translates into CASSSKGQYEQYF.

There are many counts of this clonotype. The chain carries TRBV6-4 and TRBJ2-7; 7 positions agree with TRBD2. Germline trimming cut 6 bases from V and 1 base from J; bases unmatched to any gene: 9. This CDR3 is built from 15 residues. Germline CDR1 MRHNA, CDR2 SNTAGT. CDR3 DNA sequence: TGTGCCAGCAGCCGCCAGGCGGGAGAATCCTACGAGCAGTACTTC. Translating it yields CASSRQAGESYEQYF.

This clonotype has a count of ten or more. J is TRBJ2-2 and V is TRBV29-1; D is ambiguous. The V gene's germline CDR1 is SQVTM and CDR2 ANQGSEA. The length of the CDR3 is 13 residues. Trimming stripped 3 bases from V and 1 base from J, with 6 bases between. The CDR3: CSVDLENTGELFF. The CDR3 bases are TGCAGCGTTGACCTTGAGAACACCGGGGAGCTGTTTTTT.

This clonotype has ten or more counts. V gene TRBV12-3 or TRBV12-4 combines with J gene TRBJ2-7; 7 bases map to TRBD1. This CDR3 comprises 15 residues. V shed 5 bases and J 2 bases; nucleotides not matched to a gene: 9. CDR3 bases: TGTGCCAGCAGTCTGACAGGGAAGGGGGCCTACGAGCAGTACTTC. This codes for CASSLTGKGAYEQYF.

The table lists this clonotype with a few counts. The rearrangement joins TRBV29-1 to TRBJ2-7, with 7 bases matching TRBD2. CDR1 is SQVTM and CDR2 is ANQGSEA in the germline V gene. V gave up 7 bases and J gave up 4 bases; unmatched junction bases: 7. The CDR3 is 12 amino acids. CDR3 protein: CSASGTEYEQYF. In DNA, the CDR3 is TGCAGCGCGAGCGGGACCGAATACGAGCAGTACTTC.

The chain recombines TRBV7-9 with TRBJ2-1; the match to TRBD2 covers 9 bases. CDR3 size: 16 residues. CDR1 SEHNR and CDR2 FQNEAQ come from the germline V gene (reference sequence). V shed 2 bases and J 7 bases; nucleotides not matched to a gene: 9. CDR3 sequence reads: CASSLYSGLAQNEQFF. The CDR3 DNA reads as TGTGCCAGCAGCTTATACTCGGGACTAGCACAGAATGAGCAGTTCTTC.

V usage is TRBV3-1 and J usage is TRBJ1-1; TRBD1 is a possible D gene (5 bases). CDR3 length: 12 amino acids. Looked up from germline, CDR1 is LGHDT and CDR2 is YNNKEL (reference sequence). Trimming pared 10 bases from V and 3 bases from J, leaving 12 bases between. The CDR3 region is CATGGGDTEAFF. The DNA of the CDR3 is TGTGCCACCGGTGGGGGGGACACTGAAGCTTTCTTT. Combining the CDR3 with reference TRBV3-1 and TRBJ1-1 gives the whole variable domain DTAVSQTPKYLVTQMGNDKSIKCEQNLGHDTMYWYKQDSKKFLKIMFSYNNKELIINETVPNRFSPKSPDKAHLNLHINSLELGDSAVYFCATGGGDTEAFFGQGTRLTVV.